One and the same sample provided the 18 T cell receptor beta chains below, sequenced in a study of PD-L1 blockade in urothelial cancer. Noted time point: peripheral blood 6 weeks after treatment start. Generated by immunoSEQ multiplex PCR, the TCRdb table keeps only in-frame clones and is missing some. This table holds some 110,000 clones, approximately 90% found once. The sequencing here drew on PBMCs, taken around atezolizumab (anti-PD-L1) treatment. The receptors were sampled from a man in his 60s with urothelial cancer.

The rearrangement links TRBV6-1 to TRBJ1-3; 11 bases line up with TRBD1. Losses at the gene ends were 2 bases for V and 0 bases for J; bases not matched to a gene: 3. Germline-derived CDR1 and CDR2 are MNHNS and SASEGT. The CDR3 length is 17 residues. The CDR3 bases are TGTGCCAGCAGTGAATACGGGACAGGGGGCTCTGGAAACACCATATATTTT. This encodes CASSEYGTGGSGNTIYF.

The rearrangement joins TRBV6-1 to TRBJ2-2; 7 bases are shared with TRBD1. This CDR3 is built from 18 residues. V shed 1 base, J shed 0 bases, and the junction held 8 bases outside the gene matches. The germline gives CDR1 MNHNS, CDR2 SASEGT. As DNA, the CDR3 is TGTGCCAGCAGTGAAGGGACAGGACTTTCTACGAACACCGGGGAGCTGTTTTTT. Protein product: CASSEGTGLSTNTGELFF.

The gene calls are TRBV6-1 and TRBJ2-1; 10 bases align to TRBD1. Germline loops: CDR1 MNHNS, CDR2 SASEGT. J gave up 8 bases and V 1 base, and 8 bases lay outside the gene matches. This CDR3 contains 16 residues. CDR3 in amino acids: CASSEVGDRGYHEQFF. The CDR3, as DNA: TGTGCCAGCAGTGAAGTGGGGGACAGGGGTTACCATGAGCAGTTCTTC.

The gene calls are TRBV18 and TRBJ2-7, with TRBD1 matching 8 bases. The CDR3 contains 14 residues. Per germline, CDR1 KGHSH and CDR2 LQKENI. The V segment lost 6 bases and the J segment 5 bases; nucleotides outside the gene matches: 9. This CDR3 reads CASSLDREVNEQYF. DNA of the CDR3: TGTGCCAGCTCTTTGGACAGGGAGGTCAACGAGCAGTACTTC.

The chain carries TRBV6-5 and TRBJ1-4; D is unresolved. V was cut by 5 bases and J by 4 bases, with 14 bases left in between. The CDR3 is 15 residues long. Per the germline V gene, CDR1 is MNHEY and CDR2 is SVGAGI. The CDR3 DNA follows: TGTGCCAGCAGTCTCGGGGAGCCGATTAATGAAAAACTGTTTTTT. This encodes CASSLGEPINEKLFF.

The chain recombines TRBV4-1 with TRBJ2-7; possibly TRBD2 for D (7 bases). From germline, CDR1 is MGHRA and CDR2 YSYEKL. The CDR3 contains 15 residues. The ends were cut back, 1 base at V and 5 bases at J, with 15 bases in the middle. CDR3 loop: CASSQGGTGRDEQYF. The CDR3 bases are TGCGCCAGCAGCCAAGGAGGTACAGGGAGGGACGAGCAGTACTTC.

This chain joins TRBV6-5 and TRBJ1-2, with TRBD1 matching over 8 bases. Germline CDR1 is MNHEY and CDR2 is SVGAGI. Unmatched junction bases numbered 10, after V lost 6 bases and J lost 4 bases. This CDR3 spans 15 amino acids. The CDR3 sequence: CASSRQGSIAYGYTF. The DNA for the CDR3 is TGTGCCAGCAGCCGACAGGGGTCAATTGCCTATGGCTACACCTTC.

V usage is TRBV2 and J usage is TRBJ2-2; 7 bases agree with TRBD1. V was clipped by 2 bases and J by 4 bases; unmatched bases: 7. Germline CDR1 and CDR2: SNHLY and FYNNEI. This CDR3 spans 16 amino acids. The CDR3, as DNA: TGTGCCAGCAGTGAACAAGACAGGGCGGGCACCGGGGAGCTGTTTTTT. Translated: CASSEQDRAGTGELFF. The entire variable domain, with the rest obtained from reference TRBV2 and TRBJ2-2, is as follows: EPEVTQTPSHQVTQMGQEVILRCVPISNHLYFYWYRQILGQKVEFLVSFYNNEISEKSEIFDDQFSVERPDGSNFTLKIRSTKLEDSAMYFCASSEQDRAGTGELFFGEGSRLTVL.

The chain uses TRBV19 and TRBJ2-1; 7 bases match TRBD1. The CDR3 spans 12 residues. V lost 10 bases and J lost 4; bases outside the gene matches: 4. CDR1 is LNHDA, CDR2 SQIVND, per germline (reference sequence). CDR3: CATTGQYNEQFF. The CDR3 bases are TGTGCCACTACGGGACAGTACAATGAGCAGTTCTTC.

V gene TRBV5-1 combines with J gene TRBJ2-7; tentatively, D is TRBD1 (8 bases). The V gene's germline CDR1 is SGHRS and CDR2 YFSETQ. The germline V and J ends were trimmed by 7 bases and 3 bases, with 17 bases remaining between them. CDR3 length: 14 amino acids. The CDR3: CASFGRDRHYEQYF. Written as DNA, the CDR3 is TGCGCCAGCTTTGGGAGGGACAGGCACTACGAGCAGTACTTC.

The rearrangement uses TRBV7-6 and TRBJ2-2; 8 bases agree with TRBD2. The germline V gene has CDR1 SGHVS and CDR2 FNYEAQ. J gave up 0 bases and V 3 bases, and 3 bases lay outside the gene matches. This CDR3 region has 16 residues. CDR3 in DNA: TGTGCCAGCAGCTTGGAACTAGCGGCGAACACCGGGGAGCTGTTTTTT. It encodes CASSLELAANTGELFF.

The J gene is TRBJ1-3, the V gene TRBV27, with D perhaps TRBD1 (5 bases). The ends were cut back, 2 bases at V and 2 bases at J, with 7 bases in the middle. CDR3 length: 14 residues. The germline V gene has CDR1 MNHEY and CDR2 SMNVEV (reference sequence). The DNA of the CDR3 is TGTGCCAGCAGTTTAGGCAGGGCTGGAAACACCATATATTTT. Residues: CASSLGRAGNTIYF.

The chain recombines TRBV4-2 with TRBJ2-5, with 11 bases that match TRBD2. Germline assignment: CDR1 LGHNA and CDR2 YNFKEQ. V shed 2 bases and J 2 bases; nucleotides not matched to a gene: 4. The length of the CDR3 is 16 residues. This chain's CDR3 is CASSQPGTSGQETQYF. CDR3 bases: TGTGCCAGCAGCCAACCCGGGACTAGCGGACAAGAGACCCAGTACTTC.

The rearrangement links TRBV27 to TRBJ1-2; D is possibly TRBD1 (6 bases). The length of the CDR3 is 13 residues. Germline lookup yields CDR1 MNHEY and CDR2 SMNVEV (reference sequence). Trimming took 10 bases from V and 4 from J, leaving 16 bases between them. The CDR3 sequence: CATRRQVGYGYTF. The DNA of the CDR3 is TGTGCCACCCGGAGACAGGTTGGCTATGGCTACACCTTC.

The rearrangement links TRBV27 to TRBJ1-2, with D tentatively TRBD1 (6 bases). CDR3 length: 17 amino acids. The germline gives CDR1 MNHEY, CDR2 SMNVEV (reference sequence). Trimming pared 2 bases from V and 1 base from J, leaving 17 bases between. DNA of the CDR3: TGTGCCAGCAGTTTAACGTCGGAGAGGGGGATTAACTATGGCTACACCTTC. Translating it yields CASSLTSERGINYGYTF.

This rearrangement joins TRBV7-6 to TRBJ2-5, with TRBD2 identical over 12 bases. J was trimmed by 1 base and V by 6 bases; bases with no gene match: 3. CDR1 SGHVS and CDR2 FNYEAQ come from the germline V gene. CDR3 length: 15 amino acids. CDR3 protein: CASSSTSGGQETQYF. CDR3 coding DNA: TGTGCCAGCAGTTCGACTAGCGGGGGCCAAGAGACCCAGTACTTC.

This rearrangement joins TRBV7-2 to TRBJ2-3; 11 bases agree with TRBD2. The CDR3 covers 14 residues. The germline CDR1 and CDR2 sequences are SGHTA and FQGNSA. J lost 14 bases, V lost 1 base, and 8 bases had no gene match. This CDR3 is CASSLGLAGKIWYF. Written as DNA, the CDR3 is TGTGCCAGCAGCTTAGGACTAGCGGGGAAGATTTGGTATTTT. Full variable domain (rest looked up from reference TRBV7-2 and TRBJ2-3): GAGVSQSPSNKVTEKGKDVELRCDPISGHTALYWYRQSLGQGLEFLIYFQGNSAPDKSGLPSDRFSAERTGGSVSTLTIQRTQQEDSAVYLCASSLGLAGKIWYFGPGTRLTVL.

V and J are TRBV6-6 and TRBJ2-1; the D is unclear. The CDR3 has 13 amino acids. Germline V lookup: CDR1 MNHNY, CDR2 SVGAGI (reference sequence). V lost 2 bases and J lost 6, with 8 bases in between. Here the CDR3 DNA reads TGTGCCAGCAGTTACAGGCCTAGCAATGAGCAGTTCTTC. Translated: CASSYRPSNEQFF.